This T cell receptor beta chain appears in the sequencing data of a study of T cells in women clearing cervical HPV infection. Study-level points and caveats: TRBV6-7 relative abundance averaged approximately 0.1% in cases and 0.15% to 0.2% in controls.

CDR3 length: 14 residues. Germline CDR1 is SNHLY and CDR2 is FYNNEI. Losses at the gene ends were 7 bases for V and 2 bases for J; bases not matched to a gene: 5. Here immunoSEQ multiplex PCR was the method, and the copy in TCRdb shows in-frame clones only, minus some. This sample's table has approximately 31,000 clones. Remarks on this clone: The antigen is unknown. The sequence runs out 3 residues before the end of the CDR3; the remainder is reconstructed from the germline J gene.

The sample consisted of blood buffy coat. This receptor was taken from a woman between 18 and 69 years old with a cervical HPV16 infection that either progressed to CIN3+ or cleared (not recorded which). This sequence joins TRBV2 and TRBJ1-1, with 9 bases fitting TRBD1. The CDR3 reads CASKGTGSNTEAFF. The sequenced part of the CDR3 DNA is TGTGCCAGCAAGGGGACAGGGTCCAACACTGAA.